This TCR beta chain was sequenced for a study of metastatic and nonmetastatic thyroid tumors. Study-wide context: Where malignant and benign thyroid patients were concerned, repertoires were compared across blood and tumor or nodule tissue.

The germline V gene encodes CDR1 MNHEY and CDR2 SVGEGT. Trimming removed 1 base from V and 5 bases from J, with 9 bases in between. CDR3 length: 13 amino acids. Every patient was untreated before thyroid surgery. TCRdb re-called clones from the PCR reads using MiXCR. The sample gives tens of thousands of clones, 25% to 30% of which show up once; under 13% is in the top ten. Notes on this clone: What it recognizes is unknown.

Whole-study results and caveats: Reportedly, malignant thyroid tumors had significantly higher TCR beta diversity than benign nodules, in blood and tumor.

The source is a male donor with papillary thyroid cancer or a benign thyroid nodule (not recorded which). Some clones in this sample may be carry-over from other donors' samples. The sequenced sample consisted of blood. The V gene is TRBV6-2 or TRBV6-3, the J gene TRBJ2-7; D call uncertain. The CDR3, as DNA: TGTGCCAGCAGTTACTTCGTTAGCCACGAGCAGTACTTC. Encoded protein: CASSYFVSHEQYF.